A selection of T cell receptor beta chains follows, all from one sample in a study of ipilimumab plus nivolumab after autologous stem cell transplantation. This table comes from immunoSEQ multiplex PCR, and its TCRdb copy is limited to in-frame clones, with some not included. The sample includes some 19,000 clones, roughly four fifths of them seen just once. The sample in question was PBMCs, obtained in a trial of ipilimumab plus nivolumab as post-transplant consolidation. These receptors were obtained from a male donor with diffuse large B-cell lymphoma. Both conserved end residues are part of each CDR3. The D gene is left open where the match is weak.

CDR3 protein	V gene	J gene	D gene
CASSSNTGGGGNQPQHF	TRBV2	TRBJ1-5	TRBD1
CASSLVLAGGADTQYF	TRBV7-2	TRBJ2-3	TRBD2
CASSLLGEGYTF	TRBV27	TRBJ1-2	NA
CASSLYIRDRDEKLFF	TRBV5-6	TRBJ1-4	TRBD1
CASSLGQGGVQPQHF	TRBV19	TRBJ1-5	TRBD1
CASSFYVGEQFF	TRBV5-4	TRBJ2-1	NA
CASSEPHNSDTGELFF	TRBV2	TRBJ2-2	NA
CASSPRTSGSYEQYF	TRBV7-8	NA	TRBD2
CASSLAPGQTYEQYF	TRBV11-2	TRBJ2-7	NA
CASSQDGLAGTYSTDTQYF	TRBV4-1	TRBJ2-3	TRBD2
CSAESDRSETGELFF	TRBV29-1	TRBJ2-2	NA
CASSAQGPRGAQYF	TRBV9	TRBJ2-5	NA
CASNLGQVSWAFF	TRBV6-1	TRBJ1-1	TRBD1
CASSSGQQETQYF	TRBV18	TRBJ2-5	TRBD1
CASSLTSGGAQETQYF	TRBV4-2	TRBJ2-5	TRBD2
CASSYSRLAGAREQYF	TRBV6-6	TRBJ2-7	TRBD2
CASSSQGARSTYNEQFF	TRBV7-2	TRBJ2-1	TRBD1
CASSGEPGGAYEQYF	TRBV4-1	TRBJ2-7	TRBD2
CASSPLVNTEAFF	TRBV9	TRBJ1-1	NA
CASSPGGSQETQYF	TRBV5-4	TRBJ2-5	TRBD1
CASSLSGGLTGYTF	TRBV5-6	TRBJ1-2	NA
CASSRGGLEMNTEAFF	TRBV19	TRBJ1-1	NA
CASSLLRGGMNTEAFF	TRBV18	TRBJ1-1	NA
CASSLDGNNEQFF	TRBV11-3	TRBJ2-1	NA
CASSPQRTGSTGQFF	TRBV6-1	TRBJ2-1	TRBD1
CASSPPGTSGYNEQFF	TRBV18	TRBJ2-1	TRBD2
CASNRPGQGQNEQYF	TRBV6-6	TRBJ2-7	TRBD1
CATGTGGDEQYF	TRBV10-3	TRBJ2-7	TRBD1
CSVALGTNEKLFF	TRBV29-1	TRBJ1-4	NA
CASSAVRYAGERVTF	TRBV9	TRBJ1-2	NA
CASSDRSADTQYF	TRBV7-3	TRBJ2-3	NA
CASSLDRGNEQFF	TRBV5-4	TRBJ2-1	TRBD1
CARGHPSSGNTIYF	TRBV30	TRBJ1-3	NA
CASSPRLAGDQTGELFF	TRBV9	TRBJ2-2	TRBD2
CASSEGQNQETQYF	TRBV2	TRBJ2-5	NA
CASSGLAGTETQYF	TRBV2	TRBJ2-5	TRBD2
CASSQEDSNTEAFF	TRBV4-1	TRBJ1-1	NA
CASSLEARAGVDEQFF	TRBV7-3	TRBJ2-1	TRBD2
CASSDWAEQGSTDTQYF	TRBV10-1	TRBJ2-3	NA
CASSLAGPMNTEAFF	TRBV5-1	TRBJ1-1	NA
CATSRDWTEAFF	TRBV15	TRBJ1-1	NA
CASSIRGGQTAFF	TRBV4-1	TRBJ1-1	TRBD1
CASSLAPIGASGIQKAREQFF	TRBV9	TRBJ2-1	TRBD2
CASSLVGDAPFYNSPLHF	TRBV5-1	TRBJ1-6	NA
CASSVRTGLNTEAFF	TRBV4-1	TRBJ1-1	TRBD1
CASSQQSYGYTF	TRBV5-6	TRBJ1-2	NA
CASSPNRDHYGYTF	TRBV27	TRBJ1-2	NA
CASSTDTGGSVNEQYF	TRBV7-2	NA	TRBD2
CAWSVGGTESGYTF	TRBV30	TRBJ1-2	TRBD1
CASSLLGGSSSPLHF	TRBV11-1	TRBJ1-6	NA
CASSGDNEQFF	TRBV27	TRBJ2-1	NA
CASSAGQGSNQPQHF	TRBV6-4	TRBJ1-5	TRBD1
CASSATGWNEQFF	TRBV7-6	TRBJ2-1	NA
CASRGTNTGELFF	TRBV2	TRBJ2-2	NA
CASSLQGNQPQHF	TRBV7-8	TRBJ1-5	NA
CASSLGARQETQYF	TRBV7-6	TRBJ2-5	NA
CATSRGTGIENTGELFF	TRBV15	TRBJ2-2	NA
CASNRSPTSSYNEQFF	TRBV27	TRBJ2-1	NA
CASSDDRDRISPLHF	TRBV9	TRBJ1-6	TRBD1
CAGSQGGNYGYTF	TRBV2	TRBJ1-2	TRBD1